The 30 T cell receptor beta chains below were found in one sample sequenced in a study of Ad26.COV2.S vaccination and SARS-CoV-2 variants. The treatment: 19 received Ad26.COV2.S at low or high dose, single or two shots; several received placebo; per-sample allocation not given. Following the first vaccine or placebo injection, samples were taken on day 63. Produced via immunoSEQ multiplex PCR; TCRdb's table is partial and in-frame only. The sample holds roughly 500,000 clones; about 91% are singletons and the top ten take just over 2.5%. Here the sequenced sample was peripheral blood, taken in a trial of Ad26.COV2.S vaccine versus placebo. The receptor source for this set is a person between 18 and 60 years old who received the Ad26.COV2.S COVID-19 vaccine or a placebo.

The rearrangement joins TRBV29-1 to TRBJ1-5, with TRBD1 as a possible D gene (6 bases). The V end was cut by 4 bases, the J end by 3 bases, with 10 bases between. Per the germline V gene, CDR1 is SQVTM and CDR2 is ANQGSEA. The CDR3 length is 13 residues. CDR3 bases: TGCAGCGTTGCCTGGGACACCAATCAGCCCCAGCATTTT. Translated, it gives CSVAWDTNQPQHF. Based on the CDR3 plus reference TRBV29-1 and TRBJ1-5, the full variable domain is SAVISQKPSRDICQRGTSLTIQCQVDSQVTMMFWYRQQPGQSLTLIATANQGSEATYESGFVIDKFPISRPNLTFSTLTVSNMSPEDSSIYLCSVAWDTNQPQHFGDGTRLSIL.

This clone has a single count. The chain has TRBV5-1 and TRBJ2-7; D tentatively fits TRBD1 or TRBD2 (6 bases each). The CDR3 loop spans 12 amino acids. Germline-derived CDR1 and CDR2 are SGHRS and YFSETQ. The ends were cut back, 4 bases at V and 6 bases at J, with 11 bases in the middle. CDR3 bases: TGCGCCAGCAGCCCCTCGGGGGCCGAGCAGTACTTC. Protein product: CASSPSGAEQYF.

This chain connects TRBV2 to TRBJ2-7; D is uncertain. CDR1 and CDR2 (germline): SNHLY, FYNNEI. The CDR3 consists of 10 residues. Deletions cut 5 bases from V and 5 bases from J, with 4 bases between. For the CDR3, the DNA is TGTGCCAGCAGTTGGGACGAGCAGTACTTC. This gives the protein CASSWDEQYF.

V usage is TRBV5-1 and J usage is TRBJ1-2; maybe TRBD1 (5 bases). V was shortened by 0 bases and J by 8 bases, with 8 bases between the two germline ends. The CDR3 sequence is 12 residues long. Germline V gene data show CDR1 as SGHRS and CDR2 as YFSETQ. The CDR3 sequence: CASSLVGTGYTF. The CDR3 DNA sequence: TGCGCCAGCAGCTTGGTTGGGACCGGCTACACCTTC.

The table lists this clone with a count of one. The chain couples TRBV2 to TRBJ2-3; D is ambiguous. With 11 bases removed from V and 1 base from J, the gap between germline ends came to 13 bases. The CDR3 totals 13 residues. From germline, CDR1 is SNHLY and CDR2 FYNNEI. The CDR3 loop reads CAALKRGTDTQYF. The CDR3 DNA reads TGTGCCGCCCTGAAGAGAGGCACAGATACGCAGTATTTT.

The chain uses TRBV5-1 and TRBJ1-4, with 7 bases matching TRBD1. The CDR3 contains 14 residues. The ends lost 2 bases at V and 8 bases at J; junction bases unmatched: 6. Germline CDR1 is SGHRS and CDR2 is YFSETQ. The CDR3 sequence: CASSLGTEGEKLFF. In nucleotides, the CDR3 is TGCGCCAGCAGCTTAGGGACAGAGGGCGAAAAACTGTTTTTT.

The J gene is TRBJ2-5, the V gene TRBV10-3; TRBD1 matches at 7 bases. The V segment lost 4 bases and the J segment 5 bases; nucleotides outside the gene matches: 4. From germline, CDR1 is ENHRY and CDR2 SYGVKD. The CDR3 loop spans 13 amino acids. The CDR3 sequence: CAISGGGRETQYF. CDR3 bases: TGTGCCATCAGTGGAGGGGGCCGGGAGACCCAGTACTTC.

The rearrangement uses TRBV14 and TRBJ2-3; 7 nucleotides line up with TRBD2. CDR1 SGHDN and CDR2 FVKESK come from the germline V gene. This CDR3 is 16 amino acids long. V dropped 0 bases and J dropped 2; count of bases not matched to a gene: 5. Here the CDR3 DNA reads TGTGCCAGCAGCCAAGATTTCCGGGGGGACACAGATACGCAGTATTTT. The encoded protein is CASSQDFRGDTDTQYF.

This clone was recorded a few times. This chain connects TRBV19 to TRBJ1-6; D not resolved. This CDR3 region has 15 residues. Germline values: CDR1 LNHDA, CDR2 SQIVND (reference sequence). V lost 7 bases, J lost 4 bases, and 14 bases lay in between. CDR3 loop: CASNLDGQYNSPLHF. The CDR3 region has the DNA TGTGCCAGTAACTTGGACGGGCAGTATAATTCACCCCTCCACTTT.

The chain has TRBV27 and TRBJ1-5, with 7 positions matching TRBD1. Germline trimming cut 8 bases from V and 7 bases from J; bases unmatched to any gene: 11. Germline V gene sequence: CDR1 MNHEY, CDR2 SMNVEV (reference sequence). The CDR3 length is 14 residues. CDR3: CASALGRGRQPQHF. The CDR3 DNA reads TGTGCCAGCGCCCTCGGGAGGGGGCGACAGCCCCAGCATTTT.

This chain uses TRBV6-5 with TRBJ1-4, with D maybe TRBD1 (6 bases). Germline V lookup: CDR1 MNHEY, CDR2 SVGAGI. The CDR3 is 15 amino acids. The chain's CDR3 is CGITNRDTPNEKLFF. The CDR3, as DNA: TGTGGGATTACCAACCGGGACACCCCTAATGAAAAACTGTTTTTT.

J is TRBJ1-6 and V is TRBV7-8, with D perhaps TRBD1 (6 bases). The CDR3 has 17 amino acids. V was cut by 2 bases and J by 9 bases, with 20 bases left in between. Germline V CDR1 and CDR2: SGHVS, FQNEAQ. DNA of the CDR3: TGTGCCAGCAGCTTAAGTCCCCTGGGGGCCGGGGGTTCACCCCTCCACTTT. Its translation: CASSLSPLGAGGSPLHF.

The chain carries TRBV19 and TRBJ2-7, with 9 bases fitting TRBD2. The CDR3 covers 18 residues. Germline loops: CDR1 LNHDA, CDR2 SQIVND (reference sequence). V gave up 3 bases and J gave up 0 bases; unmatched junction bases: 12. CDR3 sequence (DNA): TGTGCCAGTAGTATCCTCCAGCGGGAGGAGGTAAGCTCCTACGAGCAGTACGTC. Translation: CASSILQREEVSSYEQYV.

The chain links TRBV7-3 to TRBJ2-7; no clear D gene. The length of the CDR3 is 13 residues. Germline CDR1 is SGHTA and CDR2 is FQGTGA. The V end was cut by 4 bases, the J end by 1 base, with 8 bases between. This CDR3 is CASSSGYSYEQYF. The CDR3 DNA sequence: TGTGCCAGCAGCTCAGGATATTCCTACGAGCAGTACTTC.

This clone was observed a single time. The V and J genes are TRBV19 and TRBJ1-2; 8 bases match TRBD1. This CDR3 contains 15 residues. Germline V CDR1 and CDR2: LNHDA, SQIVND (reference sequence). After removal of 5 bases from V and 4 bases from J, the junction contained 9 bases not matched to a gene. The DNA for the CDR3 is TGTGCCAGTAGTCCGCAGACAGGGGCGGGCTATGGCTACACCTTC. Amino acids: CASSPQTGAGYGYTF.

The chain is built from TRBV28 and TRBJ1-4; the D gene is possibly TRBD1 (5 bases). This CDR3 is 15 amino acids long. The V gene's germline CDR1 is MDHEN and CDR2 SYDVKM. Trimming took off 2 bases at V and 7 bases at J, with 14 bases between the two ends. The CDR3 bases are TGTGCCAGCAGTTTACCGGGACTGCAGCGTGAAAAACTGTTTTTT. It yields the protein CASSLPGLQREKLFF.

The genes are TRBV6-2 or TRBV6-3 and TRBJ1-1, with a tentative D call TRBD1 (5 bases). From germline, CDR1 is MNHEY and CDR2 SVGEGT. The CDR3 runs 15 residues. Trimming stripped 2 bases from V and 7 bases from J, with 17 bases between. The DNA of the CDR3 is TGTGCCAGCAGTTACCCGAGAGGAGGGGACCTTGAAGCTTTCTTT. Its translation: CASSYPRGGDLEAFF.

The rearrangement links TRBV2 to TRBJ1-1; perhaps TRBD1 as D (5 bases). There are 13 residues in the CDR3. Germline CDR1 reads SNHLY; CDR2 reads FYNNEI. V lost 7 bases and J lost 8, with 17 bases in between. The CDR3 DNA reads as TGTGCCAGCATTATCGTCCCGGGGGGAGAAGCTTTCTTT. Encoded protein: CASIIVPGGEAFF. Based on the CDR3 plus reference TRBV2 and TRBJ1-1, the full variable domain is EPEVTQTPSHQVTQMGQEVILRCVPISNHLYFYWYRQILGQKVEFLVSFYNNEISEKSEIFDDQFSVERPDGSNFTLKIRSTKLEDSAMYFCASIIVPGGEAFFGQGTRLTVV.

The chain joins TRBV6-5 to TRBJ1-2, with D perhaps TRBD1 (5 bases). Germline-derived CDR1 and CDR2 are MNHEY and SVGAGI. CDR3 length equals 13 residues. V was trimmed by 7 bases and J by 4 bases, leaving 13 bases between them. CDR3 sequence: CASTMPGTYGYTF. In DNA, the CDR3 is TGTGCCAGCACCATGCCGGGGACCTATGGCTACACCTTC.

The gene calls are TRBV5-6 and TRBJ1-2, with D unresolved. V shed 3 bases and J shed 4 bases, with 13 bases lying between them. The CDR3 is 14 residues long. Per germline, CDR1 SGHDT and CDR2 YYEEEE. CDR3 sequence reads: CASSWSGVSYGYTF. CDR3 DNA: TGTGCCAGCAGCTGGTCGGGAGTGAGCTATGGCTACACCTTC.

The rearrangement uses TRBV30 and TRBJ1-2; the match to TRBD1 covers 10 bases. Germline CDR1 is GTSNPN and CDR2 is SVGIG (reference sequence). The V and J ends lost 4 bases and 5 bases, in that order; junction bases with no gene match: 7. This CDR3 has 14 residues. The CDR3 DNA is TGTGCCTGGACTGAGGACAGGGGGGTATATGGCTACACCTTC. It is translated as CAWTEDRGVYGYTF.

The CDR3 spells CASSPGWSTGAGGTGELFF. CDR3 bases: TGTGCCAGCAGCCCTGGTTGGTCAACAGGGGCGGGTGGCACCGGGGAGCTGTTTTTT. The chain carries TRBV5-4 and TRBJ2-2; TRBD1 matches at 7 bases. Germline CDR1 and CDR2: SGHNT and YYREEE (reference sequence). Trimming at V came to 4 bases and at J to 4 bases, leaving 19 bases not matched to a gene. CDR3 length: 19 residues.

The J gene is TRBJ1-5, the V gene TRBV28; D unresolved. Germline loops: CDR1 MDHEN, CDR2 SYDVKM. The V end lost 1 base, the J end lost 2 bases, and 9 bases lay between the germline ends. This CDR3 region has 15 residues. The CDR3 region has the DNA TGTGCCAGCAGTTTATCGGGGAATGGCAATCAGCCCCAGCATTTT. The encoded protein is CASSLSGNGNQPQHF.

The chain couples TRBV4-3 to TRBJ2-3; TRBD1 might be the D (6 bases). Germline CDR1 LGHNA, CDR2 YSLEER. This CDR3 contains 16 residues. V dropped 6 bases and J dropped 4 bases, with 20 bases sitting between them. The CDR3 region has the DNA TGCGCCAGCAGTCGAATTGTGGGGGCGGTGTCAGATACGCAGTATTTT. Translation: CASSRIVGAVSDTQYF.

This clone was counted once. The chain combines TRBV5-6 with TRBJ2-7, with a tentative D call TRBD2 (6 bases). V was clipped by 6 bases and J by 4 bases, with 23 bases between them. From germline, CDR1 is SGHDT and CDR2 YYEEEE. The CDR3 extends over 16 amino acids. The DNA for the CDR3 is TGTGCCAGCACTCTCTTCTGGAGGAGGGACCGGTACGAGCAGTACTTC. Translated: CASTLFWRRDRYEQYF.

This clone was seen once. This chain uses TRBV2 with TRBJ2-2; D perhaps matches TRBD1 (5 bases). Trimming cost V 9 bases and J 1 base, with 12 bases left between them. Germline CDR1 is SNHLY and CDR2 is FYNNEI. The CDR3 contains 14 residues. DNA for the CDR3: TGTGCCAGGGCGACTCAGGGGAACACCGGGGAGCTGTTTTTT. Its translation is CARATQGNTGELFF.

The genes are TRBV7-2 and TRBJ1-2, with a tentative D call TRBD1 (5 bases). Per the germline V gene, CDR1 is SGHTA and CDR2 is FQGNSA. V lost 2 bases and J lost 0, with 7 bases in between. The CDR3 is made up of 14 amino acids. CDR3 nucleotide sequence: TGTGCCAGCAGCTTATGGGGCACTAACTATGGCTACACCTTC. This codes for CASSLWGTNYGYTF.

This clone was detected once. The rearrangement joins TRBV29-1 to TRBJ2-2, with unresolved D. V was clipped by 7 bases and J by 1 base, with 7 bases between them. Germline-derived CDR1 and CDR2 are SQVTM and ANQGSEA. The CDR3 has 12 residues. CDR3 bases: TGCAGCGCCAAGGGGAACACCGGGGAGCTGTTTTTT. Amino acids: CSAKGNTGELFF.

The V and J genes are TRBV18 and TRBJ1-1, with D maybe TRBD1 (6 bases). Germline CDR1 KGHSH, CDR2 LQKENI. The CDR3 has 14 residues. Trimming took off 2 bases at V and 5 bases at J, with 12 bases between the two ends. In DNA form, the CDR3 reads TGTGCCAGCTCACCAATTCGGACAGCAACTGAAGCTTTCTTT. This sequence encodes CASSPIRTATEAFF.

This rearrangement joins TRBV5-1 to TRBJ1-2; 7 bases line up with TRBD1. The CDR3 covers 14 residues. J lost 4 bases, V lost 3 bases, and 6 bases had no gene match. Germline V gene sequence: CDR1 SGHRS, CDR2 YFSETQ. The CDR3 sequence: CASSSGTDFYGYTF. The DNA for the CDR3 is TGCGCCAGCAGCTCCGGGACAGACTTCTATGGCTACACCTTC.